The clone carrying this T cell receptor (beta chain) was counted only a few times. Its antigen is currently unknown. A read error may be the cause here, since a much bigger clone is one base away. In the authors' methods: Building a distant-metastasis classifier for papillary thyroid cancer drew on CDR3 differences across clinicopathological groups. MiXCR re-clonotyped the PCR reads for TCRdb. The V and J calls come from TCRdb's annotation, not from the publication. The sample holds 45,000 to 65,000 clones, roughly 18% seen once. Germline V CDR1 and CDR2: DFQATT, SNEGSKA (reference sequence). This CDR3 contains 14 residues. V dropped 4 bases and J dropped 0 bases, with 11 bases sitting between them. These data originate in a study of metastatic and nonmetastatic thyroid tumors. Thyroid surgery was preceded by no treatment in any patient. Study-wide points: Benign nodules reportedly had significantly lower TCR beta diversity than malignant thyroid tumors in blood and tumor.

The sequence derives from a female donor with papillary thyroid cancer or a benign thyroid nodule (not recorded which). Some clones in this sample may be carry-over from other donors' samples. The V gene is TRBV20-1, the J gene TRBJ2-3, with D perhaps TRBD2 (6 bases). Material: blood. The DNA for the CDR3 is TGCAGTGCTATCCCCGGGAGTAGCACAGATACGCAGTATTTT. It translates to CSAIPGSSTDTQYF.